These 11 T cell receptor beta chains came from one sample sequenced in a study of T cell responses to AZD1222 COVID-19 vaccine. Sequencing was performed with immunoSEQ multiplex PCR; in TCRdb, only in-frame clones are kept and a portion is missing. The repertoire has 85,000 to 100,000 clones, more than 75% of them found once; the top ten carry around 21%. Sequenced here: peripheral blood, sampled on day 0 of AZD1222 vaccination. These receptors all come from an adult in good health.

The rearrangement links TRBV13 to TRBJ2-1; D is undetermined. The CDR3 has 13 amino acids. The V gene lost 6 bases and the J gene lost 4 bases, with 10 bases spanning the gap. CDR1 is PRHDT and CDR2 is FYEKMQ in the germline V gene (reference sequence). The CDR3 loop reads CASSYDSYNEQFF. CDR3 coding DNA: TGTGCCAGCAGTTACGACTCTTACAATGAGCAGTTCTTC.

This chain joins TRBV19 and TRBJ2-1; tentatively, D is TRBD2 (7 bases). Germline CDR1 LNHDA, CDR2 SQIVND (reference sequence). This CDR3 is 17 amino acids long. V lost 3 bases, J lost 6 bases, and 21 bases lay in between. The CDR3 loop is CASSMGSAGVGANEQFF. CDR3 DNA: TGTGCCAGTAGTATGGGTTCTGCGGGAGTGGGGGCCAATGAGCAGTTCTTC.

The chain employs TRBV5-4 and TRBJ2-7; 7 nucleotides align to TRBD1. Losses at the gene ends were 3 bases for V and 3 bases for J; bases not matched to a gene: 6. Per the germline V gene, CDR1 is SGHNT and CDR2 is YYREEE (reference sequence). The CDR3 is 14 residues long. This CDR3 is CASSSPDRDYEQYF. CDR3 DNA sequence: TGTGCCAGCAGCTCCCCCGACAGGGACTACGAGCAGTACTTC. Combining the CDR3 with reference TRBV5-4 and TRBJ2-7 gives the whole variable domain ETGVTQSPTHLIKTRGQQVTLRCSSQSGHNTVSWYQQALGQGPQFIFQYYREEENGRGNFPPRFSGLQFPNYSSELNVNALELDDSALYLCASSSPDRDYEQYFGPGTRLTVT.

This clone was seen just once. The rearrangement joins TRBV30 to TRBJ1-6; 10 bases are shared with TRBD1. Per the germline V gene, CDR1 is GTSNPN and CDR2 is SVGIG (reference sequence). After removal of 7 bases from V and 9 bases from J, the junction contained 6 bases not matched to a gene. The CDR3 covers 13 residues. CDR3 sequence: CAYNRQGASPLHF. In nucleotides, the CDR3 is TGTGCCTACAACCGACAGGGGGCTTCACCCCTCCACTTT.

This clone was observed a few times. The V and J genes are TRBV28 and TRBJ1-2, with TRBD1 identical over 7 bases. The CDR3 spans 16 residues. J gave up 1 base and V 5 bases, and 10 bases lay outside the gene matches. Germline-derived CDR1 and CDR2 are MDHEN and SYDVKM. The CDR3 loop is CASSEDREGINYGYTF. CDR3 DNA: TGTGCCAGCAGTGAAGACAGGGAGGGGATTAACTATGGCTACACCTTC.

The chain couples TRBV7-2 to TRBJ2-1; D is ambiguous. V was pared by 6 bases and J by 3 bases, with 12 bases between. The germline gives CDR1 SGHTA, CDR2 FQGNSA. The CDR3 covers 14 residues. CDR3 loop: CASRSGRNYNEQFF. CDR3 nucleotide sequence: TGTGCCAGCAGGTCGGGCCGGAACTACAATGAGCAGTTCTTC.

The table lists this clone with a count of one. J is TRBJ2-6 and V is TRBV7-9, with 10 bases matching TRBD2. CDR1 is SEHNR, CDR2 FQNEAQ, per germline (reference sequence). CDR3 length equals 19 residues. The V gene end was trimmed by 2 bases and the J gene end by 0 bases; junction bases not matched to a gene: 7. The CDR3 loop is CASSLKRTSGSSGANVLTF. CDR3 coding DNA: TGTGCCAGCAGCTTAAAGAGGACTAGCGGATCCTCTGGGGCCAACGTCCTGACTTTC.

V is TRBV15 and J is TRBJ1-5, with TRBD1 identical over 9 bases. The V gene end was trimmed by 1 base and the J gene end by 3 bases; junction bases not matched to a gene: 13. The germline V gene has CDR1 LNHNV and CDR2 YYDKDF (reference sequence). The CDR3 spans 19 residues. The CDR3 protein is CATSRAPGQGVGINQPQHF. CDR3 nucleotide sequence: TGTGCCACCAGCAGAGCCCCGGGACAGGGAGTGGGGATCAATCAGCCCCAGCATTTT. The full variable domain, in which reference TRBV15 and TRBJ1-5 provide the parts outside the CDR3, is DAMVIQNPRYQVTQFGKPVTLSCSQTLNHNVMYWYQQKSSQAPKLLFHYYDKDFNNEADTPDNFQSRRPNTSFCFLDIRSPGLGDTAMYLCATSRAPGQGVGINQPQHFGDGTRLSIL.

The genes are TRBV11-2 and TRBJ1-3; tentatively, D is TRBD1 (5 bases). CDR1 and CDR2 (germline): SGHAT, FQNNGV. This CDR3 is built from 15 residues. V was cut by 1 base and J by 3 bases, with 10 bases left in between. This chain's CDR3 is CASSLVGGDGNTIYF. For the CDR3, the DNA is TGTGCCAGCAGCTTAGTAGGAGGGGATGGAAACACCATATATTTT.

This clone was recorded only once. The genes are TRBV19 and TRBJ2-5, with 7 bases matching TRBD2. The V gene end was trimmed by 3 bases and the J gene end by 5 bases; junction bases not matched to a gene: 15. The CDR3 runs to 17 residues. Germline lookup yields CDR1 LNHDA and CDR2 SQIVND (reference sequence). For the CDR3, the DNA is TGTGCCAGTAGTATTCAACCTAGCGGCCTTGGTGGGGAGACCCAGTACTTC. Its protein is CASSIQPSGLGGETQYF.

The V gene is TRBV5-1, the J gene TRBJ2-5, with D uncertain. The V end lost 0 bases, the J end lost 5 bases, and 8 bases lay between the germline ends. Per the germline V gene, CDR1 is SGHRS and CDR2 is YFSETQ. CDR3 length: 13 amino acids. The CDR3 region is CASSLDPGETQYF. In DNA, the CDR3 is TGCGCCAGCAGCTTGGACCCCGGGGAGACCCAGTACTTC.